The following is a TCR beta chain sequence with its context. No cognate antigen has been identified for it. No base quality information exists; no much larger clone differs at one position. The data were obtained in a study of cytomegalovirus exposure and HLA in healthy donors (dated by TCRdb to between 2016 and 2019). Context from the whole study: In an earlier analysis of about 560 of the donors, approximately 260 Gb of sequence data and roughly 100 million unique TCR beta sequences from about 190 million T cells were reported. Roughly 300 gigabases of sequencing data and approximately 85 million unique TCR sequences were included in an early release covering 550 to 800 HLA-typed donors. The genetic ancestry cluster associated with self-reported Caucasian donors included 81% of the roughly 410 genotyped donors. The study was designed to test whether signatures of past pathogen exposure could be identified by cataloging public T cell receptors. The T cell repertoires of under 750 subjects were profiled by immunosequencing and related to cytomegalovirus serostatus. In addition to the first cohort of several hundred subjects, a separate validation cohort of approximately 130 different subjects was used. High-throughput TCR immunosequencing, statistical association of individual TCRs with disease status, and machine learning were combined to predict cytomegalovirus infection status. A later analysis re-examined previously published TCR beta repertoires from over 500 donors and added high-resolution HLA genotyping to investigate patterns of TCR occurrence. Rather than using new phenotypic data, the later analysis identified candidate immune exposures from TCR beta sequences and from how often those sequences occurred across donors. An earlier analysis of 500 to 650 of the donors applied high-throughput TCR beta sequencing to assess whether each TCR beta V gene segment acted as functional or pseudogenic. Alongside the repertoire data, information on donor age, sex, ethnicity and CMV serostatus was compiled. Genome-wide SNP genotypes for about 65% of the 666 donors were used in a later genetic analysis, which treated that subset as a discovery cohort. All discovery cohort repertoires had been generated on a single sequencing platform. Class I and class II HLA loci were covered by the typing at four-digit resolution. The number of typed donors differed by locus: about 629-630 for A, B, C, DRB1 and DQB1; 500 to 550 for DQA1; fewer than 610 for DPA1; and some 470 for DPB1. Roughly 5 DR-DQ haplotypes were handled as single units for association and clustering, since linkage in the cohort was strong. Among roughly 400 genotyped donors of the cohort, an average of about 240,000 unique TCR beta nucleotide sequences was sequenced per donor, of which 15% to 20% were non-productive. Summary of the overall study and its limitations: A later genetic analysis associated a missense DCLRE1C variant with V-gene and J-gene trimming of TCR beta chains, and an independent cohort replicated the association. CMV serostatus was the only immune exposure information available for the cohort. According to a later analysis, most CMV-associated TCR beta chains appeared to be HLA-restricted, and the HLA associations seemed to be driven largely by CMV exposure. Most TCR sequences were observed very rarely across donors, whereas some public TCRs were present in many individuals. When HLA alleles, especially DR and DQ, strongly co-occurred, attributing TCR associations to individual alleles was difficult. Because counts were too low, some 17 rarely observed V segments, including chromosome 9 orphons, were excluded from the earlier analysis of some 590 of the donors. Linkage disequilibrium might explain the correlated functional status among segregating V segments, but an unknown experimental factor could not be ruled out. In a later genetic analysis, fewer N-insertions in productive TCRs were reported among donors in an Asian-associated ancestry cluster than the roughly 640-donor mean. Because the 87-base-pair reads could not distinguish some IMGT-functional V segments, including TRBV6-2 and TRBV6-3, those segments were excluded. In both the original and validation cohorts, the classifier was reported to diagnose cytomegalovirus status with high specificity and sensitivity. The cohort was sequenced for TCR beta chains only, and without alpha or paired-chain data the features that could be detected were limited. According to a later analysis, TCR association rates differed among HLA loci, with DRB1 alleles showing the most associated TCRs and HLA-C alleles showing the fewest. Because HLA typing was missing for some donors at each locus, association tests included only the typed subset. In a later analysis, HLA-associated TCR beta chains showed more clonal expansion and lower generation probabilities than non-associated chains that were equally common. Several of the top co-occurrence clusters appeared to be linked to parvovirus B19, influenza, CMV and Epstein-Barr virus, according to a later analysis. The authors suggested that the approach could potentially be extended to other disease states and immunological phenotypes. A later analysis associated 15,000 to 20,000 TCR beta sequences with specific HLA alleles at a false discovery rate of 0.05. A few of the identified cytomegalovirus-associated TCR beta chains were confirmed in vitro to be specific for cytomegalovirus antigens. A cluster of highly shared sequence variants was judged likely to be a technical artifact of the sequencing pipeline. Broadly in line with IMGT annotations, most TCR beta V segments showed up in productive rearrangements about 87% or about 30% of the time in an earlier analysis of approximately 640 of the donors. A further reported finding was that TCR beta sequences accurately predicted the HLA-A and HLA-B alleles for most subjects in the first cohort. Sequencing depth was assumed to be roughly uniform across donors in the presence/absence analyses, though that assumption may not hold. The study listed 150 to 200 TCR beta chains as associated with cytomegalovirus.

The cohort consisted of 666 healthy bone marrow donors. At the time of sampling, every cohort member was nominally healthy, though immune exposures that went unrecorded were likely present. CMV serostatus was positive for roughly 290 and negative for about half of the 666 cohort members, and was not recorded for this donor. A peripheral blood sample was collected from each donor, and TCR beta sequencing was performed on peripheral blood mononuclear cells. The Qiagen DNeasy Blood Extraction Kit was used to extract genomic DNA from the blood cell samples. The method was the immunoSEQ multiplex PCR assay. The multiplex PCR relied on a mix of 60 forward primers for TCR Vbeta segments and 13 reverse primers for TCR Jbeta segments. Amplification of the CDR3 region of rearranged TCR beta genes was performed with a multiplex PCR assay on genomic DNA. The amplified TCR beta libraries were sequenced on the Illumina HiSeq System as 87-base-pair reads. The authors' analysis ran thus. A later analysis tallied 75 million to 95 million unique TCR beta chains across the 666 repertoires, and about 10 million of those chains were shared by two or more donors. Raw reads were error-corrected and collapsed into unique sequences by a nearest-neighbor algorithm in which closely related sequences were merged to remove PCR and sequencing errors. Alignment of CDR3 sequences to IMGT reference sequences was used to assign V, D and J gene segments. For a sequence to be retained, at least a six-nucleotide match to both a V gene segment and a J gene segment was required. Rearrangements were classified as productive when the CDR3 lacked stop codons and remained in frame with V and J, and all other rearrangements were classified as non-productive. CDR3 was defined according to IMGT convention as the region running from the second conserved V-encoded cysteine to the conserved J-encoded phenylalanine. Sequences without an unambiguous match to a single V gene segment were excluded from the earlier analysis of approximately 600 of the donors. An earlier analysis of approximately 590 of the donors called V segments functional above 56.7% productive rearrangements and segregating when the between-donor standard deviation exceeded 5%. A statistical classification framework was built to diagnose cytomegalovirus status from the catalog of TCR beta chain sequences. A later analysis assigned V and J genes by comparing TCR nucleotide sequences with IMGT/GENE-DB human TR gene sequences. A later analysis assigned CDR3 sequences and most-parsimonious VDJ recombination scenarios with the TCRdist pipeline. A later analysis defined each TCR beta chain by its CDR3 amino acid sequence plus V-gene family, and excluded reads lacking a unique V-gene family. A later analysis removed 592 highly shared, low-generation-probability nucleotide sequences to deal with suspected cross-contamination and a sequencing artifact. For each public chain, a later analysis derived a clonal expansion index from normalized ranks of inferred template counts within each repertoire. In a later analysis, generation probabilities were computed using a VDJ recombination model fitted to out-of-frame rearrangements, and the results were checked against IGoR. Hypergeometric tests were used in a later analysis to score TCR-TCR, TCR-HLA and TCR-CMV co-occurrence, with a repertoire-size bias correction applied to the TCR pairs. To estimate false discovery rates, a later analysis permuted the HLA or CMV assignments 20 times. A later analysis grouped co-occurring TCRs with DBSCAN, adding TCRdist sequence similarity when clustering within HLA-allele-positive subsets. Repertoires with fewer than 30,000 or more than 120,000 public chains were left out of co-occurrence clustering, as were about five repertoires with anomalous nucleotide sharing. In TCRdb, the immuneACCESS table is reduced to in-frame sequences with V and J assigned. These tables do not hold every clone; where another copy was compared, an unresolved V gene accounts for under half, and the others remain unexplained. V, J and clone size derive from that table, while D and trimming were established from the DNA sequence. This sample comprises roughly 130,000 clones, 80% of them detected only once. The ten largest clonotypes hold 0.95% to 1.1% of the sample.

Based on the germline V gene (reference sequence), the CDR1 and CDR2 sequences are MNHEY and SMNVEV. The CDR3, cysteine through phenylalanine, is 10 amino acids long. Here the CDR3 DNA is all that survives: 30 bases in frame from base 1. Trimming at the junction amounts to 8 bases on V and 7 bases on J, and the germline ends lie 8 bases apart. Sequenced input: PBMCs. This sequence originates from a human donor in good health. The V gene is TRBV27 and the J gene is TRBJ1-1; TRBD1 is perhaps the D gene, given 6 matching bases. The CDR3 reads CASGQFEAFF. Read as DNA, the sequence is TGTGCCAGCGGACAGTTTGAAGCTTTCTTT.